A single sample gave rise to the 18 T cell receptor beta chains below, sequenced in a study of T cells in Graves' hyperthyroidism and ophthalmopathy. The investigators amplified TCR beta CDR3 regions from RNA transcripts. HTBI primers were used for first-round RT-PCR of the TCR CDR3. From the multiplex PCR reads, TCRdb called clonotypes with MiXCR, one entry per CDR3 protein. Of over 700,000 distinct CDR3 sequences listed, about a third are singletons. The sequencing sample was made of blood. The receptors were gathered from a woman in her forties with Graves' hyperthyroidism.

This clonotype was seen at least ten times. The chain employs TRBV11-2 and TRBJ1-6; TRBD1 is a possible D gene (5 bases). From germline, CDR1 is SGHAT and CDR2 FQNNGV. The germline V and J ends were trimmed by 6 bases and 5 bases, with 17 bases remaining between them. The CDR3 contains 16 residues. CDR3 coding DNA: TGTGCCAGCAGGGAACCGGGACGGGGGAATAATTCACCCCTCCACTTT. Translation gives CASREPGRGNNSPLHF.

The V and J genes are TRBV5-4 and TRBJ2-7; 9 bases are a match to TRBD2. Germline CDR1 and CDR2: SGHNT and YYREEE (reference sequence). The V gene end was trimmed by 4 bases and the J gene end by 5 bases; junction bases not matched to a gene: 22. The CDR3 runs to 19 residues. CDR3 DNA: TGTGCCAGCAGCGCCTACCTTATTGCGGGAGGGCCTCGGCGTCACGAGCAGTACTTC. Protein sequence: CASSAYLIAGGPRRHEQYF.

The V call is TRBV30, the J call TRBJ2-7; D not certain. Germline CDR1 and CDR2: GTSNPN and SVGIG (reference sequence). This CDR3 contains 12 residues. Trimming stripped 2 bases from V and 2 bases from J, with 7 bases between. The CDR3 loop reads CAWSTLAYEQYF. In DNA form, the CDR3 reads TGTGCCTGGAGTACCCTAGCCTACGAGCAGTACTTC.

This clonotype was picked up a small number of times. The CDR3 region is CAGSPGKGYGYTF. DNA of the CDR3: TGTGCCGGGTCCCCCGGTAAAGGCTATGGCTACACCTTC. This chain links TRBV2 with TRBJ1-2; D gene ambiguous. V lost 11 bases to trimming and J lost 4 bases, with 17 bases between them. CDR1 is SNHLY and CDR2 is FYNNEI in the germline V gene. The CDR3 is 13 residues long.

This clonotype was counted many times. The V call is TRBV7-9, the J call TRBJ1-2; TRBD1 is a possible D gene (6 bases). The germline gives CDR1 SEHNR, CDR2 FQNEAQ (reference sequence). V gave up 2 bases and J gave up 1 base, with 8 bases separating them. The CDR3 contains 14 residues. For the CDR3, the DNA is TGTGCCAGCAGCTTATCGGACAGTAACTATGGCTACACCTTC. This encodes CASSLSDSNYGYTF.

This clonotype occurred many times. V and J are TRBV29-1 and TRBJ1-1; D is possibly TRBD1 (5 bases). The V gene's germline CDR1 is SQVTM and CDR2 ANQGSEA. Trimming stripped 5 bases from V and 1 base from J, with 8 bases between. This CDR3 contains 12 residues. CDR3 bases: TGCAGCGTTTCAGGGAGGAACACTGAAGCTTTCTTT. As protein: CSVSGRNTEAFF.

This clonotype has a count of ten or more. The chain is built from TRBV5-1 and TRBJ2-7; D may be TRBD1 (5 bases). V lost 0 bases to trimming and J lost 4 bases, with 8 bases between them. This CDR3 contains 13 residues. The germline V gene has CDR1 SGHRS and CDR2 YFSETQ. CDR3 amino acids: CASSLDRRYEQYF. CDR3 nucleotides: TGCGCCAGCAGCTTGGACAGGCGATACGAGCAGTACTTC.

A word on this clonotype: Since a much larger clone is just one base distant, this may be a read error. The chain is built from TRBV2 and TRBJ2-2; 11 nucleotides agree with TRBD2. The CDR3 extends over 14 amino acids. CDR1 and CDR2 (germline): SNHLY, FYNNEI. The CDR3 loop reads CASSKGLAVGELLF. The CDR3 bases are TGTGCCAGCAGTAAGGGACTAGCGGTCGGGGAGCTGCTTTTT.

V is TRBV14 and J is TRBJ1-1, with a possible D match to TRBD1 (5 bases). This CDR3 spans 16 amino acids. The V end lost 1 base, the J end lost 8 bases, and 20 bases lay between the germline ends. Germline CDR1 reads SGHDN; CDR2 reads FVKESK. CDR3 in DNA: TGTGCCAGCAGCCAAGCTGGGGGGATCCGTTTCCCCGAAGCTTTCTTT. Translated: CASSQAGGIRFPEAFF. The variable domain in full, with the rest retrieved from reference TRBV14 and TRBJ1-1, is EAGVTQFPSHSVIEKGQTVTLRCDPISGHDNLYWYRRVMGKEIKFLLHFVKESKQDESGMPNNRFLAERTGGTYSTLKVQPAELEDSGVYFCASSQAGGIRFPEAFFGQGTRLTVV.

Many counts were recorded for this clonotype. The V and J genes are TRBV29-1 and TRBJ2-7, with D unclear. With 4 bases removed from V and 2 bases from J, the gap between germline ends came to 15 bases. Germline V gene data show CDR1 as SQVTM and CDR2 as ANQGSEA. This CDR3 has 14 amino acids. CDR3 amino acids: CSVVSRVVPYEQYF. In DNA form, the CDR3 reads TGCAGCGTTGTATCAAGGGTGGTTCCCTACGAGCAGTACTTC.

This clonotype was counted ten times or more. This sequence joins TRBV7-9 and TRBJ1-2; 8 bases match TRBD1. Trimming at V came to 7 bases and at J to 7 bases, leaving 17 bases not matched to a gene. Germline V gene data show CDR1 as SEHNR and CDR2 as FQNEAQ (reference sequence). The length of the CDR3 is 16 residues. This CDR3 reads CASTEPKDQGAVGYTF. The CDR3 DNA is TGTGCCAGCACGGAGCCTAAAGACCAGGGGGCCGTTGGCTACACCTTC.

This clonotype has a count of ten or more. This rearrangement joins TRBV7-6 to TRBJ2-7; D possibly corresponds to TRBD1 (6 bases). This CDR3 has 13 amino acids. Germline loops: CDR1 SGHVS, CDR2 FNYEAQ. Trimming removed 4 bases at V and 7 bases at J, with 14 bases between. The CDR3 DNA reads as TGTGCCAGCAGCTCGGGACACTACGTGGAGCAGTACTTC. This translates into CASSSGHYVEQYF. The variable domain in full, completed from reference TRBV7-6 and TRBJ2-7, reads GAGVSQSPRYKVTKRGQDVALRCDPISGHVSLYWYRQALGQGPEFLTYFNYEAQQDKSGLPNDRFSAERPEGSISTLTIQRTEQRDSAMYRCASSSGHYVEQYFGPGTRLTVT.

This clonotype has at least ten counts. The chain has TRBV4-3 and TRBJ1-2; D is unresolved. The CDR3 covers 14 residues. Trimming took off 0 bases at V and 4 bases at J, with 9 bases between the two ends. In germline, CDR1 is LGHNA, CDR2 YSLEER. The CDR3 loop reads CASSQDSGVYGYTF. CDR3 nucleotides: TGCGCCAGCAGCCAAGATTCCGGGGTCTATGGCTACACCTTC.

The rearrangement joins TRBV20-1 to TRBJ2-7; 8 bases are a match to TRBD2. The CDR3 covers 14 residues. Germline CDR1 is DFQATT and CDR2 is SNEGSKA (reference sequence). With V trimmed by 5 bases and J by 6 bases, 12 bases remained unmatched. CDR3 coding DNA: TGCAGTGCTGGGACACCCTACGGGAGGGCCGAGCAGTACTTC. The encoded protein is CSAGTPYGRAEQYF.

V usage is TRBV10-3 and J usage is TRBJ1-1, with D unresolved. Trimming took off 3 bases at V and 1 base at J, with 9 bases between the two ends. The CDR3 has 14 amino acids. Looked up from germline, CDR1 is ENHRY and CDR2 is SYGVKD. CDR3 DNA sequence: TGTGCCATCAGTGACGAGGCCTCGAACACTGAAGCTTTCTTT. It yields the protein CAISDEASNTEAFF.

The chain combines TRBV2 with TRBJ1-6; 7 bases align to TRBD1. CDR1 and CDR2 from the germline V gene are SNHLY and FYNNEI. The junction had 14 bases not matched to a gene; V was cut back by 4 bases and J by 14 bases. The CDR3 runs to 15 residues. The CDR3: CASSARDSGVGALHF. CDR3 DNA: TGTGCCAGCAGTGCCCGGGACAGTGGTGTGGGGGCCCTCCACTTT.

This clonotype came up many times. The chain links TRBV4-2 to TRBJ2-7, with a tentative D call TRBD1 (6 bases). The CDR3 runs 15 residues. V dropped 1 base and J dropped 1 base, with 11 bases sitting between them. Looked up from germline, CDR1 is LGHNA and CDR2 is YNFKEQ. The CDR3 is CASSQGGQGSYEQYF. In nucleotides, the CDR3 is TGTGCCAGCAGCCAAGGGGGGCAGGGATCCTACGAGCAGTACTTC.

This clonotype has a count of ten or more. This chain links TRBV2 with TRBJ1-6; TRBD1 matches at 8 bases. The CDR3 loop spans 15 amino acids. V was pared by 3 bases and J by 7 bases, with 5 bases of the junction left unmatched. Looked up from germline, CDR1 is SNHLY and CDR2 is FYNNEI. Here the CDR3 reads CASSDDAGGNSPLHF. The CDR3 DNA follows: TGTGCCAGCAGTGACGACGCAGGGGGCAATTCACCCCTCCACTTT.